These 17 T cell receptor beta chains originate from one sample sequenced in a study of T cell responses to AZD1222 COVID-19 vaccine. Sequencing was performed with immunoSEQ multiplex PCR; in TCRdb, only in-frame clones are kept and a portion is missing. The table records under 140,000 clones, about 95% of them present only once. The specimen was peripheral blood, collected 28 days after the second AZD1222 dose. The receptors derive from an adult who received the AZD1222 COVID-19 vaccine.

This sequence joins TRBV5-5 and TRBJ2-7, with a possible D match to TRBD2 (5 bases). Trimming stripped 1 base from V and 3 bases from J, with 11 bases between. The CDR3 is 14 amino acids. Germline CDR1 is SGHKS and CDR2 is YYEKEE (reference sequence). The CDR3 bases are TGTGCCAGCAGCTTGTGGCTAGCTGGCTACGAGCAGTACTTC. Protein: CASSLWLAGYEQYF.

The rearrangement joins TRBV7-9 to TRBJ1-1; weak D call: TRBD1 (6 bases). Germline CDR1 is SEHNR and CDR2 is FQNEAQ (reference sequence). The V and J ends lost 0 bases and 2 bases respectively, with 16 bases between them. The CDR3 extends over 17 amino acids. In nucleotides, the CDR3 is TGTGCCAGCAGCTTAGCGCCGGGGGCAGAGACAAACACTGAAGCTTTCTTT. Translated: CASSLAPGAETNTEAFF.

V gene TRBV19 combines with J gene TRBJ1-1; TRBD1 might be the D (5 bases). Trimming took 6 bases from V and 0 from J, leaving 11 bases between them. Germline loops: CDR1 LNHDA, CDR2 SQIVND (reference sequence). CDR3 size: 14 residues. The CDR3 DNA is TGTGCCAGTAGGATGGGACGGCTGAACACTGAAGCTTTCTTT. Its protein product is CASRMGRLNTEAFF.

V gene TRBV3-1 (or the pseudogene TRBV3-2) combines with J gene TRBJ2-3; D is unresolved. This CDR3 has 14 residues. Germline CDR1 and CDR2: LGHDT and YNNKEL (reference sequence). With 0 bases removed from V and 0 bases from J, the gap between germline ends came to 4 bases. The CDR3 region is CASSQEPSTDTQYF. The CDR3 DNA is TGTGCCAGCAGCCAAGAGCCCAGCACAGATACGCAGTATTTT.

The chain is built from TRBV6-5 and TRBJ1-5; possible D gene TRBD1, 5 bases. The germline gives CDR1 MNHEY, CDR2 SVGAGI. The CDR3 loop spans 13 amino acids. Trimming cost V 3 bases and J 5 bases, with 8 bases left between them. The CDR3 protein is CASSYYRYQPQHF. Here the CDR3 DNA reads TGTGCCAGCAGTTATTACAGGTATCAGCCCCAGCATTTT.

The V gene is TRBV6-5, the J gene TRBJ1-1, with D uncertain. Trimming stripped 7 bases from V and 3 bases from J, with 12 bases between. Per the germline V gene, CDR1 is MNHEY and CDR2 is SVGAGI. CDR3 length: 13 amino acids. The CDR3 reads CASTEQGHTEAFF. The CDR3 DNA follows: TGTGCCAGCACCGAGCAAGGGCACACTGAAGCTTTCTTT.

The V gene is TRBV3-1 (or the pseudogene TRBV3-2), the J gene TRBJ2-7; TRBD2 matches 8 bases. The ends lost 4 bases at V and 6 bases at J; junction bases unmatched: 11. Per germline, CDR1 LGHDT and CDR2 YNNKEL (reference sequence). The CDR3 is 15 residues long. CDR3 DNA: TGTGCCAGCAGCCCGGTCGGGACTAGGGCGGGCGAGCAGTACTTC. Residues: CASSPVGTRAGEQYF.

This sequence joins TRBV11-2 and TRBJ2-5, with D perhaps matching TRBD2 (6 bases). This CDR3 spans 13 amino acids. Per the germline V gene, CDR1 is SGHAT and CDR2 is FQNNGV. Trimming removed 5 bases at V and 5 bases at J, with 12 bases between. The CDR3 region is CASSLTSLETQYF. In DNA form, the CDR3 reads TGTGCCAGCAGCCTGACTAGTTTGGAGACCCAGTACTTC.

The rearrangement joins TRBV29-1 to TRBJ2-1; D may be TRBD1 (5 bases). The CDR3 spans 12 residues. Trimming stripped 5 bases from V and 2 bases from J, with 7 bases between. CDR1 is SQVTM and CDR2 is ANQGSEA in the germline V gene. The CDR3 DNA follows: TGCAGCGTTCAGGGCACCTACAATGAGCAGTTCTTC. It translates to CSVQGTYNEQFF.

V and J are TRBV3-1 (or the pseudogene TRBV3-2) and TRBJ1-1, with D uncertain. Per the germline V gene, CDR1 is LGHDT and CDR2 is YNNKEL (reference sequence). V lost 3 bases, J lost 1 base, and 6 bases lay in between. The CDR3 has 13 residues. The CDR3 loop reads CASSQVPNTEAFF. The CDR3 DNA reads as TGTGCCAGCAGCCAGGTACCGAACACTGAAGCTTTCTTT.

The rearrangement links TRBV5-1 to TRBJ2-1; 9 bases are shared with TRBD2. Germline V gene data show CDR1 as SGHRS and CDR2 as YFSETQ. CDR3 size: 17 residues. The V and J ends lost 0 bases and 10 bases, in that order; junction bases with no gene match: 14. The CDR3 loop reads CASSLVSPAGGPGEQFF. CDR3 DNA sequence: TGCGCCAGCAGCTTGGTTTCCCCCGCGGGAGGGCCGGGAGAGCAGTTCTTC.

The chain carries TRBV10-3 and TRBJ1-2; D unclear. The CDR3 spans 17 residues. Germline lookup yields CDR1 ENHRY and CDR2 SYGVKD. Trimming shortened V by 0 bases and J by 6 bases, and 20 bases separated the two germline ends. In DNA form, the CDR3 reads TGTGCCATCAGTGAGTCGAATTTCCCGGGAGGGCACCATGGCTACACCTTC. Amino acids: CAISESNFPGGHHGYTF.

The chain carries TRBV7-9 and TRBJ2-7; D is possibly TRBD1 (5 bases). From germline, CDR1 is SEHNR and CDR2 FQNEAQ (reference sequence). This CDR3 has 14 amino acids. Trimming cost V 3 bases and J 2 bases, with 11 bases left between them. CDR3 in DNA: TGTGCCAGCAGCTTTGAACAGGAAACCTACGAGCAGTACTTC. The encoded protein is CASSFEQETYEQYF.

This chain links TRBV2 with TRBJ1-3; D not certain. Germline assignment: CDR1 SNHLY and CDR2 FYNNEI. The CDR3 contains 15 residues. The ends were cut back, 6 bases at V and 4 bases at J, with 16 bases in the middle. The CDR3 here is CASSQEALEGNTIYF. The CDR3 DNA sequence: TGTGCCAGCAGCCAAGAGGCTCTAGAGGGAAACACCATATATTTT.

The rearrangement uses TRBV20-1 and TRBJ1-1, with D possibly being TRBD1 (6 bases). CDR3 size: 16 residues. V shed 3 bases and J shed 1 base, with 18 bases lying between them. Germline V lookup: CDR1 DFQATT, CDR2 SNEGSKA (reference sequence). CDR3 loop: CSASSSRQVANTEAFF. CDR3 nucleotide sequence: TGCAGTGCTAGTTCCTCTCGACAGGTGGCGAACACTGAAGCTTTCTTT.

This rearrangement joins TRBV6-5 to TRBJ1-5; no definite D call. Per the germline V gene, CDR1 is MNHEY and CDR2 is SVGAGI. The V gene lost 6 bases and the J gene lost 2 bases, with 11 bases spanning the gap. The CDR3 totals 14 residues. CDR3 DNA sequence: TGTGCCAGCAGCCGCGGCCGGGGCAATCAGCCCCAGCATTTT. Translation gives CASSRGRGNQPQHF.

In DNA, the CDR3 is TGTGCCAGCAGCTTGGATGAAAAACTGTTTTTT. This codes for CASSLDEKLFF. The rearrangement joins TRBV5-6 to TRBJ1-4, with no clear D. V lost 0 bases, J lost 6 bases, and 0 bases lay in between. This CDR3 has 11 amino acids. Germline assignment: CDR1 SGHDT and CDR2 YYEEEE.